These 24 T cell receptor beta chains were sequenced from one sample in a study of control samples from healthy donors and cancer patients. Using immunoSEQ multiplex PCR, the repertoire was profiled, and TCRdb retains in-frame clones only, with some absent. The sample records tens of thousands of clones, about nine tenths being singletons. Sequencing used blood. The receptors come from a woman aged 70-85 years in good health.

J is TRBJ2-7 and V is TRBV7-2; TRBD2 is a possible D gene (5 bases). V lost 4 bases and J 3 bases, leaving 13 bases between the germline ends. This CDR3 is 14 amino acids long. CDR1 is SGHTA and CDR2 is FQGNSA in the germline V gene. The CDR3 nucleotides read TGTGCCAGCAGCTCGGGGATTGGGAGCTACGAGCAGTACTTC. Translating gives CASSSGIGSYEQYF.

The V and J genes are TRBV15 and TRBJ1-1; D is perhaps TRBD1 (5 bases). Germline CDR1 and CDR2: LNHNV and YYDKDF (reference sequence). There are 12 residues in the CDR3. The ends were cut back, 0 bases at V and 9 bases at J, with 8 bases in the middle. The CDR3 region has the DNA TGTGCCACCAGCAGAGATCGGGGCCAAGCTTTCTTT. It is translated as CATSRDRGQAFF.

V is TRBV24-1 and J is TRBJ2-2; 16 bases align to TRBD2. J was trimmed by 6 bases and V by 3 bases; bases with no gene match: 15. This CDR3 region has 21 residues. The germline V gene encodes CDR1 KGHDR and CDR2 SFDVKD. CDR3 amino acids: CATSDPTGTSGGAGISGELFF. The CDR3 region has the DNA TGTGCCACCAGTGATCCGACCGGGACTAGCGGGGGGGCCGGTATATCCGGGGAGCTGTTTTTT.

This chain uses TRBV4-1 with TRBJ1-5, with 7 bases identical to TRBD1. J gave up 6 bases and V 2 bases, and 10 bases lay outside the gene matches. The CDR3 consists of 16 residues. The germline V gene encodes CDR1 MGHRA and CDR2 YSYEKL. CDR3 in amino acids: CASSQSSTRGPQPQHF. DNA for the CDR3: TGCGCCAGCAGCCAAAGTTCAACGAGGGGGCCTCAGCCCCAGCATTTT.

This clone has just one count. This chain connects TRBV3-1 (or the pseudogene TRBV3-2) to TRBJ1-1; no clear D. Germline V gene data show CDR1 as LGHDT and CDR2 as YNNKEL (reference sequence). The CDR3 covers 13 residues. V lost 1 base and J 3 bases, leaving 6 bases between the germline ends. In nucleotides, the CDR3 is TGTGCCAGCAGCCAAGTGGGGTACACTGAAGCTTTCTTT. As protein: CASSQVGYTEAFF.

J is TRBJ1-6 and V is TRBV6-1; D ambiguous. CDR1 MNHNS and CDR2 SASEGT come from the germline V gene. V was shortened by 4 bases and J by 0 bases, with 10 bases between the two germline ends. The CDR3 consists of 16 residues. CDR3 DNA sequence: TGTGCCAGCAGTGCCGACCGGAGCTCCTATAATTCACCCCTCCACTTT. It yields the protein CASSADRSSYNSPLHF.

V gene TRBV6-5 combines with J gene TRBJ2-3, with 9 bases that match TRBD2. With 7 bases clipped from V and 2 bases from J, the junction kept 7 bases outside the gene matches. This CDR3 comprises 15 residues. Germline CDR1 is MNHEY and CDR2 is SVGAGI. CDR3 nucleotide sequence: TGTGCCAGCACCCTAGCGGGAAGCCCCACAGATACGCAGTATTTT. As protein: CASTLAGSPTDTQYF.

This clone was observed a handful of times. J is TRBJ1-3 and V is TRBV9, with D possibly being TRBD1 (6 bases). This CDR3 has 15 amino acids. V lost 4 bases and J lost 4, with 15 bases in between. Germline CDR1 reads SGDLS; CDR2 reads YYNGEE. The CDR3 DNA reads as TGTGCCAGCAGCTTGGCAGGGGCGCGAGGAAACACCATATATTTT. This encodes CASSLAGARGNTIYF.

The chain employs TRBV6-5 and TRBJ1-1, with 9 bases that match TRBD1. The CDR3 covers 15 residues. J gave up 0 bases and V 6 bases, and 5 bases lay outside the gene matches. CDR1 is MNHEY and CDR2 is SVGAGI in the germline V gene. The CDR3 bases are TGTGCCAGCAGACCGACAGGGGGGATGAACACTGAAGCTTTCTTT. Amino acids: CASRPTGGMNTEAFF.

The V gene is TRBV2, the J gene TRBJ2-3; D remains unclear. The CDR3 is 14 amino acids. The ends were cut back, 2 bases at V and 2 bases at J, with 8 bases in the middle. CDR1 and CDR2 (germline): SNHLY, FYNNEI. CDR3 in amino acids: CASSERHSTDTQYF. Here the CDR3 DNA reads TGTGCCAGCAGTGAACGTCACTCCACAGATACGCAGTATTTT.

The chain recombines TRBV30 with TRBJ1-6; the D gene is possibly TRBD1 (6 bases). Looked up from germline, CDR1 is GTSNPN and CDR2 is SVGIG (reference sequence). The V end lost 2 bases, the J end lost 7 bases, and 12 bases lay between the germline ends. The CDR3 loop spans 14 amino acids. As DNA, the CDR3 is TGTGCCTGGAGTCTCAGGGGAGGCAATTCACCCCTCCACTTT. It yields the protein CAWSLRGGNSPLHF.

This chain connects TRBV7-9 to TRBJ2-7, with D hard to call. The CDR3 is 11 residues long. V was pared by 3 bases and J by 6 bases, with 6 bases between. Germline V gene sequence: CDR1 SEHNR, CDR2 FQNEAQ (reference sequence). The CDR3 DNA follows: TGTGCCAGCAGCTTCGGCGGCGAGCAGTACTTC. Protein sequence: CASSFGGEQYF. Combining the CDR3 with reference TRBV7-9 and TRBJ2-7 gives the whole variable domain DTGVSQNPRHKITKRGQNVTFRCDPISEHNRLYWYRQTLGQGPEFLTYFQNEAQLEKSRLLSDRFSAERPKGSFSTLEIQRTEQGDSAMYLCASSFGGEQYFGPGTRLTVT.

The chain uses TRBV7-2 and TRBJ1-5; no clear D. The length of the CDR3 is 14 residues. Between the trimmed V and J ends, which lost 7 bases and 0 bases, there was a span of 10 bases. Germline CDR1 and CDR2: SGHTA and FQGNSA. CDR3 DNA sequence: TGTGCCAGCACCGAGACGTATAGCAATCAGCCCCAGCATTTT. It is translated as CASTETYSNQPQHF.

The chain combines TRBV11-2 with TRBJ1-1; D perhaps matches TRBD1 (5 bases). Germline CDR1 and CDR2: SGHAT and FQNNGV. The CDR3 totals 13 residues. V lost 5 bases to trimming and J lost 0 bases, with 7 bases between them. The chain's CDR3 is CASSQGVNTEAFF. CDR3 in DNA: TGTGCCAGCAGCCAGGGTGTGAACACTGAAGCTTTCTTT.

The table lists this clone with a few counts. This sample also contains other DNA sequences that code for the same CDR3. The chain is built from TRBV3-1 (or the pseudogene TRBV3-2) and TRBJ1-5, with D tentatively TRBD1 (5 bases). Trimming removed 1 base from V and 2 bases from J, with 6 bases in between. The length of the CDR3 is 14 residues. The V gene's germline CDR1 is LGHDT and CDR2 YNNKEL (reference sequence). The DNA of the CDR3 is TGTGCCAGCAGCCAAGGGGGGGGCAATCAGCCCCAGCATTTT. As protein: CASSQGGGNQPQHF.

This sequence joins TRBV23-1 and TRBJ1-1, with D unclear. TRBV23-1 counts as an open reading frame of uncertain function. The CDR3 spans 13 residues. V was pared by 10 bases and J by 0 bases, with 12 bases between. The CDR3 reads CAKKEVMNTEAFF. The CDR3 DNA is TGCGCCAAGAAGGAAGTAATGAACACTGAAGCTTTCTTT.

V gene TRBV6-1 combines with J gene TRBJ1-2; no firm D call. CDR3 length: 14 amino acids. V shed 3 bases and J shed 0 bases, with 8 bases lying between them. Germline CDR1 is MNHNS and CDR2 is SASEGT. DNA of the CDR3: TGTGCCAGCAGTGATCGGCGGACTAACTATGGCTACACCTTC. Its protein product is CASSDRRTNYGYTF.

J is TRBJ2-1 and V is TRBV15; 10 nucleotides match TRBD2. The CDR3 is made up of 16 amino acids. Per the germline V gene, CDR1 is LNHNV and CDR2 is YYDKDF (reference sequence). Unmatched junction bases numbered 12, after V lost 5 bases and J lost 8 bases. As DNA, the CDR3 is TGTGCCACCAGCGGACGGACTAGCGGCCACGGGGATGAGCAGTTCTTC. Encoded protein: CATSGRTSGHGDEQFF.

The chain joins TRBV20-1 to TRBJ2-1; D may be TRBD2 (6 bases). Trimming pared 3 bases from V and 5 bases from J, leaving 8 bases between. CDR3 length: 12 amino acids. Per the germline V gene, CDR1 is DFQATT and CDR2 is SNEGSKA (reference sequence). The CDR3 here is CSASRGDNEQFF. The DNA for the CDR3 is TGCAGTGCTAGTCGCGGGGACAATGAGCAGTTCTTC.

The chain links TRBV5-1 to TRBJ2-7, with a tentative D call TRBD2 (6 bases). The CDR3 covers 15 residues. In germline, CDR1 is SGHRS, CDR2 YFSETQ. Deletions cut 4 bases from V and 3 bases from J, with 17 bases between. CDR3 nucleotides: TGCGCCAGCAGCCCCGGTAGCGGAGGTTTCTACGAGCAGTACTTC. Translating gives CASSPGSGGFYEQYF.

J is TRBJ1-1 and V is TRBV5-5; D not resolved. The germline V and J ends were trimmed by 0 bases and 4 bases, with 13 bases remaining between them. CDR3 length equals 15 residues. Germline V gene sequence: CDR1 SGHKS, CDR2 YYEKEE (reference sequence). In nucleotides, the CDR3 is TGTGCCAGCAGCTTGGCGTTTTTAGGGATCACTGAAGCTTTCTTT. Residues: CASSLAFLGITEAFF.

The chain recombines TRBV28 with TRBJ1-3; a possible D gene is TRBD1 (6 bases). This CDR3 contains 15 residues. In germline, CDR1 is MDHEN, CDR2 SYDVKM. V was shortened by 10 bases and J by 2 bases, with 18 bases between the two germline ends. The CDR3 DNA follows: TGTGCCACCTACACCGGGGGGACAACTGGAAACACCATATATTTT. It yields the protein CATYTGGTTGNTIYF.

J is TRBJ1-2 and V is TRBV9; D possibly corresponds to TRBD1 (6 bases). Trimming removed 3 bases from V and 2 bases from J, with 8 bases in between. The CDR3 has 13 amino acids. Germline V gives CDR1 SGDLS, CDR2 YYNGEE. DNA for the CDR3: TGTGCCAGCAGCGGGGGGACAAACTATGGCTACACCTTC. Protein: CASSGGTNYGYTF.

V usage is TRBV6-2 or TRBV6-3 and J usage is TRBJ2-1; D unclear. The V gene's germline CDR1 is MNHEY and CDR2 SVGEGT. V gave up 5 bases and J gave up 10 bases, with 9 bases separating them. This CDR3 is 11 amino acids long. DNA for the CDR3: TGTGCCAGCAGTATGGCCAGGGAGCAGTTCTTC. Its protein is CASSMAREQFF.